This record covers a single TCR beta chain. Its antigen remains unidentified. The CDR3 consists of 15 residues. CDR1 and CDR2 (germline): SGHRS, YFSETQ. Trimming cost V 4 bases and J 4 bases; bases outside gene matches: 7. The data originate from a study of cytotoxic CD8 clonotypes in ibrutinib-treated CLL. Study overall: Enrolment comprised about 10 relapsed/refractory and more than 14 treatment-naive patients; about 17 were IGHV unmutated. Whole-study findings and limits: The study found baseline clonality above age-matched healthy donors, tracking circulating CD8+ T-cell counts. Whereas clonality rose at ibrutinib response, it declined toward baseline at progression.

Data came from immunoSEQ multiplex PCR; TCRdb stores just in-frame clones and leaves some out. The table has approximately 200,000 clones, over 60% seen once; the top ten hold roughly an eighth. The starting material was PBMCs, obtained after 24 months of ibrutinib treatment. The receptor comes from a human donor with chronic lymphocytic leukemia. The rearrangement uses TRBV5-1 and TRBJ1-4; 7 bases agree with TRBD1. The CDR3 here is CASSGGQAGNEKLFF. Here the CDR3 DNA reads TGCGCCAGCAGCGGCGGACAGGCGGGTAATGAAAAACTGTTTTTT.